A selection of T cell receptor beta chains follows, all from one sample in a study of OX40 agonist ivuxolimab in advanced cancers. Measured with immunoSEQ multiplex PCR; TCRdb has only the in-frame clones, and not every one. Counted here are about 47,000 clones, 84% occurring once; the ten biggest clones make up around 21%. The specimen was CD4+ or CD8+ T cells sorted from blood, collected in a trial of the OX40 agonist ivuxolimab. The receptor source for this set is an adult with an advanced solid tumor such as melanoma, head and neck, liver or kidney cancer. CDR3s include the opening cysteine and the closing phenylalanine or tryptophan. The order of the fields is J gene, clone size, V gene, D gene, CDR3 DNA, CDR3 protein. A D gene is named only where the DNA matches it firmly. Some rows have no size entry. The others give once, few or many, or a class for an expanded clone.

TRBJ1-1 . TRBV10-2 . TGCGCCAGCAGTGACCCCCAGGGAGGATTTGAAGCTTTCTTT CASSDPQGGFEAFF
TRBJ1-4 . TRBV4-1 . TGCGCCAGCACTGAATTTACGACTAATGAAAAACTGTTTTTT CASTEFTTNEKLFF
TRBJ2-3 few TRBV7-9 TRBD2 TGTGCCAGCAGCTTAGTAGAGCGGGAATCAGATACGCAGTATTTT CASSLVERESDTQYF
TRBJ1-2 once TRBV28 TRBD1 TGTGCCAGCAGTTTAGGAGGGACAGGGGCTAACTATGGCTACACCTTC CASSLGGTGANYGYTF
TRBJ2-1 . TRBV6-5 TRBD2 TGTGCCAGCAGTTACTCCAGCGGGAGCTCCTACAATGAGCAGTTCTTC CASSYSSGSSYNEQFF
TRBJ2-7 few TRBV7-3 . TGTGCCAGCAGCACCCGAGCGAGTACCCAACTCTACGAGCAGTACTTC CASSTRASTQLYEQYF
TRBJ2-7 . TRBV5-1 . TGCGCCAGCAGCTCTGGGGGCGGCTCCTACGAGCAGTACTTC CASSSGGGSYEQYF
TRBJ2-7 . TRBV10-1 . TGCGCCAGCAGTGATGGGGTCCTCTCCTACGAGCAGTACTTC CASSDGVLSYEQYF
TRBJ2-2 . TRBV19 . TGTGCCAGTAGTATAGCCATTGGTACGCCCGGGGAGCTGTTTTTT CASSIAIGTPGELFF
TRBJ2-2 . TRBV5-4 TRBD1 TGTGCCAGCAGCACAGGGGGCCCGAACACCGGGGAGCTGTTTTTT CASSTGGPNTGELFF
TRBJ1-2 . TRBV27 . TGTGCCAGCAGTTTATCCGTTAACTATGGCTACACCTTC CASSLSVNYGYTF
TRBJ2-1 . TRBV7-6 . TGTGCCAGCAGCTTTGGCCCGAATGAGCAGTTCTTC CASSFGPNEQFF
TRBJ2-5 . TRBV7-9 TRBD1 TGTGCCAGCAGCTTGGCGACAGGGGTACATTGGGAGACCCAGTACTTC CASSLATGVHWETQYF
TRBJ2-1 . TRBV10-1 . TGCGCCAGCAGTGGTGAGGGAGTATCCTACAATGAGCAGTTCTTC CASSGEGVSYNEQFF
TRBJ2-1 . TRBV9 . TGTGCCAGCAGCGTGTTAGGTGAGCAGTTCTTC CASSVLGEQFF
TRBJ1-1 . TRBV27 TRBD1 TGTGCCAGCAGTTTGGCGACAGGGAAGACTGAAGCTTTCTTT CASSLATGKTEAFF
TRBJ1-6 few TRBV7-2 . TGTGCCAGCAGCCCCCAGGGCAATTCACCCCTCCACTTT CASSPQGNSPLHF
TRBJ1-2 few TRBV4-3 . TGCGCCAGCAGCCAAGGGGCAGGGAAGACCTCTAACTATGGCTACACCTTC CASSQGAGKTSNYGYTF
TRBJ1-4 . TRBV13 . TGTGCCAGCAGCTTAAGGGTTGGGGGACCAAATGAAAAACTGTTTTTT CASSLRVGGPNEKLFF
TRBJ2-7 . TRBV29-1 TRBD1 TGCAGCGTTACGACAGGGGGGGCCTACGAGCAGTACTTC CSVTTGGAYEQYF
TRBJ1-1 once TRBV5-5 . TGTGCCAGCAGCTTGTCATGGGGGAACACTGAAGCTTTCTTT CASSLSWGNTEAFF
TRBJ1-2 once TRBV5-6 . TGTGCCAGCCGCGTGCGGGGACACTATGGCTACACCTTC CASRVRGHYGYTF
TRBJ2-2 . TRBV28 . TGTGCCAGCAGTTGGGTGGGAGGAACGAACACCGGGGAGCTGTTTTTT CASSWVGGTNTGELFF
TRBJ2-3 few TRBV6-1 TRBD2 TGTGCCAGCAGTGACTCTAGCGGGGGGGCCGATACGCAGTATTTT CASSDSSGGADTQYF
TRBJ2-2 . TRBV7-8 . TGTGCCAGCAGCTTATATTCGGGTAGCGGCAGCGCCGGGGAGCTGTTTTTT CASSLYSGSGSAGELFF
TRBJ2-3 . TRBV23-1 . TGCGCCAGCAGTCATAGAGGGGCGGCAGATACGCAGTATTTT CASSHRGAADTQYF
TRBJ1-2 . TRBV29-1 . TGCAGCGTCCAGAGGTGGGGGGACTATGGCTACACCTTC CSVQRWGDYGYTF
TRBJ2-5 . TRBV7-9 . TGTGCCAGCAGCTTCGGCTTGGTTTCGAGGGCACAAGAGACCCAGTACTTC CASSFGLVSRAQETQYF
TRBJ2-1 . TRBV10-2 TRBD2 TGCGCCAGCAGTGAGTCAACTAGCGGTCTTTACAATGAGCAGTTCTTC CASSESTSGLYNEQFF
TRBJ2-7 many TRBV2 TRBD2 TGTGCCAGCAGGGGACTAGCGTTCGGGAGTACCTACGAGCAGTACTTC CASRGLAFGSTYEQYF
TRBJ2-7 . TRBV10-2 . TGCGCCAGCAACACAGACTCCTTAGGACTCTACGAGCAGTACTTC CASNTDSLGLYEQYF
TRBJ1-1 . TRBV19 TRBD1 TGTGCCAGTAGTGTGGGGACAGGACACACTGAAGCTTTCTTT CASSVGTGHTEAFF
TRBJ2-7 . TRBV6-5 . TGTGCCACCCTGGGGGGCGGGGAGCAGTACTTC CATLGGGEQYF
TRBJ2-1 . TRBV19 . TGTGCCAGTAGTCCAGGGGTCCTCAATGAGCAGTTCTTC CASSPGVLNEQFF
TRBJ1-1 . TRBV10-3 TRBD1 TGTGCCATCAGTGAGTCGGGACAGGGTTTAAACACTGAAGCTTTCTTT CAISESGQGLNTEAFF
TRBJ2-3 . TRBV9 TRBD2 TGTGCCAGCAGCGTAGAGGGGTTGACTAGCTGGGGGGATACGCAGTATTTT CASSVEGLTSWGDTQYF
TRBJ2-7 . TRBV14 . TGTGCCAGCAGCCAAGAGGATTCGAACGAGCAGTACTTC CASSQEDSNEQYF
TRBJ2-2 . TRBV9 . TGTGCCAGCAGCTATGCGAACACCGGGGAGCTGTTTTTT CASSYANTGELFF
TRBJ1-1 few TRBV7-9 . TGTGCCAGCAGCCTATCTGACACTGAAGCTTTCTTT CASSLSDTEAFF
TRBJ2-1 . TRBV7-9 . TGTGCCAGCAGCCGAAGGGATGAGCAGTTCTTC CASSRRDEQFF
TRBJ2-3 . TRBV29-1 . TGCAGCGTTGAAGGTCTAGCACATACGCAGTATTTT CSVEGLAHTQYF
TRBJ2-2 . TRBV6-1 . TGTGCCAGCATTCAGGCGAACACCGGGGAGCTGTTTTTT CASIQANTGELFF